The rows below give T cell receptor beta chains drawn from one sample of a study of blood T cell repertoires in COVID-19. TCRdb's copy holds only in-frame clones and misses some; the assay was immunoSEQ multiplex PCR. The table records 300,000 to 400,000 clones, roughly 90% of them present only once. Sequencing input: peripheral blood. All receptors come from a man aged 30 to 39 with COVID-19, enrolled during active disease. The CDR3 runs from the conserved cysteine through the conserved F or W. D genes are given only for firm matches. Some rows mark clone size as missing; the rest say once, few, many or name a class of expanded clone.

j_call: TRBJ2-3
d_call: NA
clone_size: NA
v_call: TRBV7-3
cdr3_nt: TGTGCCAGCAGCTTAGAGGGCTGGGGCACAGATACGCAGTATTTT
cdr3_aa: CASSLEGWGTDTQYF

j_call: TRBJ1-3
d_call: NA
clone_size: NA
v_call: TRBV28
cdr3_nt: TGTGCCAGCAGTAGGGGATCTGGAAACACCATATATTTT
cdr3_aa: CASSRGSGNTIYF

j_call: TRBJ2-1
d_call: TRBD1
clone_size: NA
v_call: TRBV5-1
cdr3_nt: TGCGCCAGCAGCCTGGAATCTCTTGACAGGGGGAATGAGCAGTTCTTC
cdr3_aa: CASSLESLDRGNEQFF

j_call: TRBJ2-1
d_call: NA
clone_size: NA
v_call: TRBV3-1/TRBV3-2
cdr3_nt: TGTGCCAGCAGCTGGGACTTCTACAATGAGCAGTTCTTC
cdr3_aa: CASSWDFYNEQFF

j_call: TRBJ2-3
d_call: NA
clone_size: NA
v_call: TRBV19
cdr3_nt: TGTGCCAGTAGTATAGAGGGGGGGCGGACAGATACGCAGTATTTT
cdr3_aa: CASSIEGGRTDTQYF

j_call: TRBJ1-6
d_call: NA
clone_size: once
v_call: TRBV5-6
cdr3_nt: TGTGCCAGCAGCTTAGGGCTTGAGGGCACTGATAATTCACCCCTCCACTTT
cdr3_aa: CASSLGLEGTDNSPLHF

j_call: TRBJ2-1
d_call: TRBD2
clone_size: NA
v_call: TRBV9
cdr3_nt: TGTGCCAGCAGCGCCACCGGGACTAGCGGGGGGGTTGGGAATGAGCAGTTCTTC
cdr3_aa: CASSATGTSGGVGNEQFF

j_call: TRBJ2-7
d_call: NA
clone_size: NA
v_call: TRBV7-2
cdr3_nt: TGTGCCAGCAGCTTAGAATTCTTGCCGCGCGAGCAGTACTTC
cdr3_aa: CASSLEFLPREQYF

j_call: TRBJ2-7
d_call: NA
clone_size: NA
v_call: TRBV3-1/TRBV3-2
cdr3_nt: TGTGCCAGCAGCCAAGATCCCCTACTCTACGAGCAGTACTTC
cdr3_aa: CASSQDPLLYEQYF

j_call: TRBJ2-5
d_call: NA
clone_size: NA
v_call: TRBV19
cdr3_nt: TGTGCCAGTACCCGGGGTGGGGTCGGCCAAGAGACCCAGTACTTC
cdr3_aa: CASTRGGVGQETQYF

j_call: TRBJ2-3
d_call: TRBD2
clone_size: NA
v_call: TRBV6-2/TRBV6-3
cdr3_nt: TGTGCCAGCAGTTACTTCAGCGGGGGGGCCGAAACAGATACGCAGTATTTT
cdr3_aa: CASSYFSGGAETDTQYF

j_call: TRBJ2-7
d_call: NA
clone_size: NA
v_call: TRBV7-9
cdr3_nt: TGTGCCAGCAGCCCCCTCGCGGGTGCCCTACGAGGGCAGTACTTC
cdr3_aa: CASSPLAGALRGQYF

j_call: TRBJ2-7
d_call: TRBD1
clone_size: NA
v_call: TRBV27
cdr3_nt: TGTGCCAGCAGTATGACAGGGGGACGATACTACGAGCAGTACTTC
cdr3_aa: CASSMTGGRYYEQYF

j_call: TRBJ1-1
d_call: TRBD1
clone_size: once
v_call: TRBV5-5
cdr3_nt: TGTGCCAGCAGCCGACTGGACAGGGCACCTGAAGCTTTCTTT
cdr3_aa: CASSRLDRAPEAFF

j_call: TRBJ2-7
d_call: TRBD2
clone_size: NA
v_call: TRBV7-2
cdr3_nt: TGTGCCAGCAGCCCCTGGAGCGGGAGGAACTCCTACGAGCAGTACTTC
cdr3_aa: CASSPWSGRNSYEQYF

j_call: TRBJ1-2
d_call: NA
clone_size: once
v_call: TRBV3-1/TRBV3-2
cdr3_nt: TGTGCCAGCAGCCAAGCCGCTGGACAGTTCCAGGGCTACACCTTC
cdr3_aa: CASSQAAGQFQGYTF

j_call: TRBJ2-5
d_call: NA
clone_size: NA
v_call: TRBV19
cdr3_nt: TGTGCCAGTAGACCCAGGGGCCGGGAGACCCAGTACTTC
cdr3_aa: CASRPRGRETQYF

j_call: TRBJ1-2
d_call: NA
clone_size: NA
v_call: TRBV30
cdr3_nt: TGTGCCTTTTCGACAGGATCTTATGGCTACACCTTC
cdr3_aa: CAFSTGSYGYTF

j_call: TRBJ2-3
d_call: TRBD2
clone_size: NA
v_call: TRBV9
cdr3_nt: TGTGCCAGCAGCGTAGGTGCGGGGGAGCGAGTCACAGATACGCAGTATTTT
cdr3_aa: CASSVGAGERVTDTQYF

j_call: TRBJ2-7
d_call: NA
clone_size: NA
v_call: TRBV5-1
cdr3_nt: TGCGCCAGCTATACGGGACCCCCAGGGGACTACGAGCAGTACTTC
cdr3_aa: CASYTGPPGDYEQYF

j_call: TRBJ2-1
d_call: TRBD2
clone_size: NA
v_call: TRBV11-2
cdr3_nt: TGTGCCAGCAGCCAATCAAGCGGGAGCTATGAGCAGTTCTTC
cdr3_aa: CASSQSSGSYEQFF

j_call: TRBJ2-5
d_call: TRBD1
clone_size: NA
v_call: TRBV27
cdr3_nt: TGTGCCAGCAGATGGACAGGGCTGTACCAAGAGACCCAGTACTTC
cdr3_aa: CASRWTGLYQETQYF

j_call: TRBJ2-1
d_call: NA
clone_size: NA
v_call: TRBV4-3
cdr3_nt: TGCGCCAGCAGCCAAGAAAGCTATACGGGGAATGAGCAGTTCTTC
cdr3_aa: CASSQESYTGNEQFF

j_call: TRBJ2-3
d_call: NA
clone_size: NA
v_call: TRBV28
cdr3_nt: TGTGCCAGCAGCCCCGGTGGCACAGATACGCAGTATTTT
cdr3_aa: CASSPGGTDTQYF

j_call: TRBJ2-5
d_call: NA
clone_size: NA
v_call: TRBV9
cdr3_nt: TGTGCCAGCAGCGTAGCTACGGGACAAGGGCAAGAGACCCAGTACTTC
cdr3_aa: CASSVATGQGQETQYF

j_call: TRBJ2-1
d_call: TRBD2
clone_size: NA
v_call: TRBV5-1
cdr3_nt: TGCGCCAGCAGCCCCCAACTAGCGGACCATTACAATGAGCAGTTCTTC
cdr3_aa: CASSPQLADHYNEQFF

j_call: TRBJ2-5
d_call: NA
clone_size: NA
v_call: TRBV14
cdr3_nt: TGTGCCAGCAGCCAAGCCCAGGGCCCCTGGGAGACCCAGTACTTC
cdr3_aa: CASSQAQGPWETQYF

j_call: TRBJ2-3
d_call: NA
clone_size: NA
v_call: TRBV7-3
cdr3_nt: TGTGCCAGCAGCTCCACTGGAGATACGCAGTATTTT
cdr3_aa: CASSSTGDTQYF

j_call: TRBJ2-7
d_call: NA
clone_size: NA
v_call: TRBV5-1
cdr3_nt: NA
cdr3_aa: CASSFGPGAVDMVSEQYF

j_call: TRBJ1-4
d_call: NA
clone_size: NA
v_call: TRBV7-9
cdr3_nt: TGTGCCAGCAGCTTAGTATTCCAGGGTAGGGGGAATGAAAAACTGTTTTTT
cdr3_aa: CASSLVFQGRGNEKLFF

j_call: TRBJ2-3
d_call: TRBD2
clone_size: NA
v_call: TRBV5-4
cdr3_nt: TGTGCCAGCAGCGCTAGCGGGGGTCGTGATACGCAGTATTTT
cdr3_aa: CASSASGGRDTQYF

j_call: TRBJ1-2
d_call: NA
clone_size: NA
v_call: TRBV6-5
cdr3_nt: TGTGCCAGCAGACGCCACAGGGTTGAGGATGGCTACACCTTC
cdr3_aa: CASRRHRVEDGYTF

j_call: TRBJ2-2
d_call: NA
clone_size: NA
v_call: TRBV30
cdr3_nt: TGTGCCTGGACTAGCGTGAGCCGGGGGGAGCTGTTTTTT
cdr3_aa: CAWTSVSRGELFF

j_call: TRBJ2-2
d_call: TRBD2
clone_size: NA
v_call: TRBV28
cdr3_nt: TGTGCCAGCAGTTTATTCGGGGGGACCGGGGAGCTGTTTTTT
cdr3_aa: CASSLFGGTGELFF

j_call: TRBJ2-2
d_call: NA
clone_size: NA
v_call: TRBV7-2
cdr3_nt: TGTGCCAGCAGCCCAGGAGGGGCGGGCGGGGAGCTGTTTTTT
cdr3_aa: CASSPGGAGGELFF

j_call: TRBJ1-3
d_call: NA
clone_size: NA
v_call: TRBV3-1/TRBV3-2
cdr3_nt: TGTGCCAGCAGCCCGAATTGGGGAGATGGAAACACCATATATTTT
cdr3_aa: CASSPNWGDGNTIYF

j_call: TRBJ2-7
d_call: TRBD2
clone_size: NA
v_call: TRBV3-1/TRBV3-2
cdr3_nt: TGTGCCAGCAGCGTGTTGGGGGTAGCGGGCGAGCAGTACTTC
cdr3_aa: CASSVLGVAGEQYF

j_call: TRBJ1-5
d_call: NA
clone_size: NA
v_call: TRBV28
cdr3_nt: TGTGCCAGCAGTTTACAGACAGGCAGCAATCAGCCCCAGCATTTT
cdr3_aa: CASSLQTGSNQPQHF

j_call: TRBJ2-7
d_call: TRBD1
clone_size: NA
v_call: TRBV19
cdr3_nt: TGTGCCAGTAGTCTCGGGACAGGGATCTACGAGCAGTACTTC
cdr3_aa: CASSLGTGIYEQYF

j_call: TRBJ2-1
d_call: NA
clone_size: NA
v_call: TRBV3-1/TRBV3-2
cdr3_nt: TGTGCCAGCAGCCCACTACTGAGCTCCTACAATGAGCAGTTCTTC
cdr3_aa: CASSPLLSSYNEQFF

j_call: TRBJ1-1
d_call: NA
clone_size: NA
v_call: TRBV15
cdr3_nt: TGTGCCACCAGCAGCTTACCGGTGAACACTGAAGCTTTCTTT
cdr3_aa: CATSSLPVNTEAFF

j_call: TRBJ2-2
d_call: NA
clone_size: NA
v_call: TRBV5-4
cdr3_nt: TGTGCCAGCAGCTTAGGTGTTGGAACAGGGAACACCGGGGAGCTGTTTTTT
cdr3_aa: CASSLGVGTGNTGELFF

j_call: TRBJ2-7
d_call: TRBD1
clone_size: NA
v_call: TRBV6-6
cdr3_nt: TGTGCCAGCAGTTACGGCTTACAGGGGGGCTTCGGGCAGTACTTC
cdr3_aa: CASSYGLQGGFGQYF

j_call: TRBJ2-7
d_call: NA
clone_size: NA
v_call: TRBV4-2
cdr3_nt: TGTGCCAGCAGCCTGCTCTACGGGGGAAACTACGAGCAGTACTTC
cdr3_aa: CASSLLYGGNYEQYF

j_call: TRBJ2-3
d_call: NA
clone_size: NA
v_call: TRBV6-5
cdr3_nt: TGTGCCAGCAGCCGGGACTCAGAAGATACGCAGTATTTT
cdr3_aa: CASSRDSEDTQYF

j_call: TRBJ2-6
d_call: TRBD1
clone_size: NA
v_call: TRBV19
cdr3_nt: TGTGCCAGTAGGCCGACAGGGGCTGGGGCCAACGTCCTGACTTTC
cdr3_aa: CASRPTGAGANVLTF

j_call: TRBJ2-1
d_call: NA
clone_size: NA
v_call: TRBV13
cdr3_nt: TGTGCCAGCAGCTTAACCCGGCAGGGTCCATCCAATGAGCAGTTCTTC
cdr3_aa: CASSLTRQGPSNEQFF

j_call: TRBJ2-7
d_call: NA
clone_size: NA
v_call: TRBV7-2
cdr3_nt: TGTGCCAGCAGCACATACAGGGCCCCCGAGCAGTACTTC
cdr3_aa: CASSTYRAPEQYF

j_call: TRBJ1-5
d_call: TRBD1
clone_size: NA
v_call: TRBV5-1
cdr3_nt: TGCGCCAGCAGCCCCGGACAGGGGGGGCAGCCCCAGCATTTT
cdr3_aa: CASSPGQGGQPQHF

j_call: TRBJ2-7
d_call: NA
clone_size: NA
v_call: TRBV2
cdr3_nt: TGTGCCAGCAGTGATCGCTACGAGCAGTACTTC
cdr3_aa: CASSDRYEQYF

j_call: TRBJ1-2
d_call: NA
clone_size: NA
v_call: TRBV20-1
cdr3_nt: TGCAGTGCGTCAGGGTCCTATGGCTACACCTTC
cdr3_aa: CSASGSYGYTF

j_call: TRBJ2-7
d_call: NA
clone_size: NA
v_call: TRBV6-5
cdr3_nt: TGTGCCACCGGTTTGGGGGGTAGGTACGAGCAGTACTTC
cdr3_aa: CATGLGGRYEQYF

j_call: TRBJ1-1
d_call: NA
clone_size: NA
v_call: TRBV7-8
cdr3_nt: TGTGCCAGCACCTTGAGGCAGGGAGGCACTGAAGCTTTCTTT
cdr3_aa: CASTLRQGGTEAFF

j_call: TRBJ2-2
d_call: TRBD2
clone_size: NA
v_call: TRBV5-1
cdr3_nt: TGCGCCAGCAGCTTGGAGGGGCCAGGCGGCCGTAGCGGGAGGAGGACCGGGGAGCTGTTTTTT
cdr3_aa: CASSLEGPGGRSGRRTGELFF

j_call: TRBJ2-2
d_call: NA
clone_size: NA
v_call: TRBV27
cdr3_nt: TGTGCCAGCAGCCCAGCAGGCACCGGGGAGCTGTTTTTT
cdr3_aa: CASSPAGTGELFF

j_call: TRBJ1-6
d_call: NA
clone_size: NA
v_call: TRBV28
cdr3_nt: TGTGCCAGCAGTTTATCTGGGAGCTCCTATAATTCACCCCTCCACTTT
cdr3_aa: CASSLSGSSYNSPLHF

j_call: TRBJ1-1
d_call: NA
clone_size: NA
v_call: TRBV20-1
cdr3_nt: TGCAGTGCTACCTACAGGGCTGAAGCTTTCTTT
cdr3_aa: CSATYRAEAFF

j_call: TRBJ1-1
d_call: TRBD1
clone_size: NA
v_call: TRBV18
cdr3_nt: TGTGCCAGCTCGCTAGGACAGGGTCTCACTGAAGCTTTCTTT
cdr3_aa: CASSLGQGLTEAFF